The following is a T cell receptor (beta chain) sequence with its context. The antigen remains undetermined. The data are from a study of T cell repertoires in cytomegalovirus infection. TCRdb re-derived calls from the reads in MiXCR, one entry per CDR3 protein. The sample lists hundreds of thousands of distinct CDR3 sequences, about 42% occurring once. This CDR3 has 13 residues. V was shortened by 3 bases and J by 6 bases, with 11 bases between the two germline ends. From germline, CDR1 is GTSNPN and CDR2 SVGIG (reference sequence). The chain has TRBV30 and TRBJ2-2; a weak D match, TRBD2 (6 bases). The sample in question was cultured PBMCs, obtained from culture after CMV antigen stimulation. This clonotype was obtained from a human donor in good health (CMV status not recorded). Some clones in this sample may be carry-over from other donors' samples. The CDR3 reads CAWRWGVPGELFF. The CDR3 DNA sequence: TGTGCCTGGAGATGGGGGGTACCCGGGGAGCTGTTTTTT.